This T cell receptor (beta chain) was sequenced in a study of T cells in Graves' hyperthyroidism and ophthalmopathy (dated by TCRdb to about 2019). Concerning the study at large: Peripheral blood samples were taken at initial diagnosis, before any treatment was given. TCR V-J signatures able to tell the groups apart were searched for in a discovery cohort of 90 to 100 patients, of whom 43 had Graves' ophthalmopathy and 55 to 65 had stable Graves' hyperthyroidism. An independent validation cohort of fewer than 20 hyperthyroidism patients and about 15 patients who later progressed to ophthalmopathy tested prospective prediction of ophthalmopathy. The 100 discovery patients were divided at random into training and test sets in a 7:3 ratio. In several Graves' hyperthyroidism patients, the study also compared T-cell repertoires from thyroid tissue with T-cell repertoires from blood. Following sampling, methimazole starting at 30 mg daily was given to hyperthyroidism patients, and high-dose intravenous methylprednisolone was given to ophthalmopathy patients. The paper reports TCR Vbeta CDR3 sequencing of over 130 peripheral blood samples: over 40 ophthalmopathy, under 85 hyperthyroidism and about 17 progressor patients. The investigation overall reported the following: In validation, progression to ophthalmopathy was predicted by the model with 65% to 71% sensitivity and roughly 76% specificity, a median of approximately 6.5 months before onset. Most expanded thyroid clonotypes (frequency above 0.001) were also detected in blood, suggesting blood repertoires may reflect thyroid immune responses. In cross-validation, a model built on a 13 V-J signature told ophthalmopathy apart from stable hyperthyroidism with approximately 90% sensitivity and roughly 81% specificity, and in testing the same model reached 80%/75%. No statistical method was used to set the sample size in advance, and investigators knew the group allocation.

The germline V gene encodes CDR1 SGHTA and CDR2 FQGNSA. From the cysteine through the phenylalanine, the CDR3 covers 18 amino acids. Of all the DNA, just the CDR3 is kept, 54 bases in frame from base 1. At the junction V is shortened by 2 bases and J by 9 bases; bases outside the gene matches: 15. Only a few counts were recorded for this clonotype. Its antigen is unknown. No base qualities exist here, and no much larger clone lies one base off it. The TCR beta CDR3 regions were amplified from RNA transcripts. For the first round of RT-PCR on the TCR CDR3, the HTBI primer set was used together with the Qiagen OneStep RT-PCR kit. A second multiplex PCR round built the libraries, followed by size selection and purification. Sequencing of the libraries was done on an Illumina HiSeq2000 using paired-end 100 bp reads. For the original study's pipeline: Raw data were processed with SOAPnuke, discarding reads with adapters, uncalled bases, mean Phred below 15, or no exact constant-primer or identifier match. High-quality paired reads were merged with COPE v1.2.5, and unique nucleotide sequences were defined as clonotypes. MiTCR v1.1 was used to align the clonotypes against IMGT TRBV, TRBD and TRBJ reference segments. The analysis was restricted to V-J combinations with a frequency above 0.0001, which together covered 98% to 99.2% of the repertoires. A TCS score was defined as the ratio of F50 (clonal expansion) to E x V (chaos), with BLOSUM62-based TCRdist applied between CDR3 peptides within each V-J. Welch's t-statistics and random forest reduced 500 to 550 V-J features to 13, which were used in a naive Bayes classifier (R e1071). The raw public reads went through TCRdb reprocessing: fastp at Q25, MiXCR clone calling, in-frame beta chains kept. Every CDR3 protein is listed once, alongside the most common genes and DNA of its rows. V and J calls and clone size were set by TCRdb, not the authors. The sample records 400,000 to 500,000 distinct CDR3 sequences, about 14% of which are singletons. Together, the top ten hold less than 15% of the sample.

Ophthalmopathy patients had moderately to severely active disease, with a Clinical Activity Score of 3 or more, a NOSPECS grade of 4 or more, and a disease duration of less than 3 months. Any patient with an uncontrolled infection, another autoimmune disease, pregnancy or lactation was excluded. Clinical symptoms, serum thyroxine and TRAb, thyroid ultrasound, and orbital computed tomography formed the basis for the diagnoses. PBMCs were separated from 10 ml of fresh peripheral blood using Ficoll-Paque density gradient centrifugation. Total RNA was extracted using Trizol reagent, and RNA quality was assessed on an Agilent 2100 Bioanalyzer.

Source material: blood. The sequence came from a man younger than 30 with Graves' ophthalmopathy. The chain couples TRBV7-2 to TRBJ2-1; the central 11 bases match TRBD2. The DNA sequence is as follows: TGTGCCAGCAGCTTATTTTTTCTAGCGGGGGGTGAGGGGGGTGAGCAGTTCTTC. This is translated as CASSLFFLAGGEGGEQFF. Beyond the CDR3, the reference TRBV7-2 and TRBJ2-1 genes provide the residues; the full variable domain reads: GAGVSQSPSNKVTEKGKDVELRCDPISGHTALYWYRQSLGQGLEFLIYFQGNSAPDKSGLPSDRFSAERTGGSVSTLTIQRTQQEDSAVYLCASSLFFLAGGEGGEQFFGPGTRLTVL.